The sequence of this T cell receptor beta chain was determined in a study of read filtering for tumor transcriptome and immune sequencing. Study-wide findings and caveats: Compared with RNA-seq, IR-seq gave much higher clonotype depth and reliability. Single-read clonotypes: roughly 82% of IR-seq clonotypes (around 4% of reads), more than 70% of RNA-seq clonotypes (around 45% of reads).

The library was built from around 400 ng RNA with molecular barcoded adaptors for alpha/delta and beta/gamma chains. TCRdb itself ran the reads through MiXCR, one entry per CDR3 protein. The sample has 50,000 to 65,000 distinct CDR3 sequences, 15% to 20% seen once. This CDR3 has 13 amino acids. Germline CDR1 SQVTM, CDR2 ANQGSEA. Trimming removed 4 bases at V and 6 bases at J, with 16 bases between. This clonotype was observed many times. Its antigen is as yet unknown. Material for sequencing was a population of CD138-negative cells sorted from bone marrow. V and J are TRBV29-1 and TRBJ2-7; TRBD1 or TRBD2 may be the D gene (5 bases each). The origin of this receptor is a donor over 35 with multiple myeloma. The CDR3 region is CSVAGSPRGEQYF. As DNA, the CDR3 is TGCAGCGTTGCAGGCTCCCCGAGGGGCGAGCAGTACTTC.